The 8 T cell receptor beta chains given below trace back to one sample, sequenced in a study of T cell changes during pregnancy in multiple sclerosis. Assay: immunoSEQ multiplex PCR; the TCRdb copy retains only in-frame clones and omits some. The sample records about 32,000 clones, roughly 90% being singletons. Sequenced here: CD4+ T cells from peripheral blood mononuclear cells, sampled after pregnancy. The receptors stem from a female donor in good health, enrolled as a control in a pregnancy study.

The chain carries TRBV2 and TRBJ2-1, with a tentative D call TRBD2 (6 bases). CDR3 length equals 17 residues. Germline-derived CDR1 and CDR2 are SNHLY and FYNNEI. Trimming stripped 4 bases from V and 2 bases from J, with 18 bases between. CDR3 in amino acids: CASSGGIAAHTYNEQFF. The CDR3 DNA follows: TGTGCCAGCAGTGGGGGGATAGCGGCCCACACCTACAATGAGCAGTTCTTC.

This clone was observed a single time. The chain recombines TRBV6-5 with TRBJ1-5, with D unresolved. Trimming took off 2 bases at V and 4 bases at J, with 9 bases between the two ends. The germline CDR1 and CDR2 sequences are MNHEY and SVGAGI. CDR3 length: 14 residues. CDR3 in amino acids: CASSYKAGNQPQHF. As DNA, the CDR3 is TGTGCCAGCAGTTACAAGGCGGGAAATCAGCCCCAGCATTTT.

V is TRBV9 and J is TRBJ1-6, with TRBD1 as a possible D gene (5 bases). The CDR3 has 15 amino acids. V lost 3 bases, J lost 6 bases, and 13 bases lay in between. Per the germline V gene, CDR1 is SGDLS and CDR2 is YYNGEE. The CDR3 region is CASSASGGFNSPLHF. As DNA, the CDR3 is TGTGCCAGCAGCGCTTCGGGGGGATTTAATTCACCCCTCCACTTT.

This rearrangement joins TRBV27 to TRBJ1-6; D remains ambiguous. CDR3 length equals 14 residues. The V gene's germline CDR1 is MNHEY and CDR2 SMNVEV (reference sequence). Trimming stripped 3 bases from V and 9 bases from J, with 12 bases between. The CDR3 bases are TGTGCCAGCAGTTTTTCCGGGGAACGTTCACCCCTCCACTTT. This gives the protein CASSFSGERSPLHF.

As DNA, the CDR3 is TGTGCCAGCAGTTCCTCGACAGGAGCAGGCTACGAGCAGTACTTC. It is translated as CASSSSTGAGYEQYF. The chain employs TRBV6-5 and TRBJ2-7, with a possible D match to TRBD1 (6 bases). Germline CDR1 and CDR2: MNHEY and SVGAGI. The V end was cut by 4 bases, the J end by 3 bases, with 16 bases between. The CDR3 covers 15 residues.

CDR3 region: CASSESRVSYEQYF. The CDR3 DNA follows: TGCGCCAGCAGTGAGTCGAGGGTCTCCTACGAGCAGTACTTC. V is TRBV10-2 and J is TRBJ2-7, with D perhaps matching TRBD2 (5 bases). Germline loops: CDR1 WSHSY, CDR2 SAAADI. The CDR3 extends over 14 amino acids. Trimming took 0 bases from V and 0 from J, leaving 6 bases between them.

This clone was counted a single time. CDR3 sequence: CASSMLRDTEAFF. As DNA, the CDR3 is TGTGCCAGCTCAATGCTACGGGACACTGAAGCTTTCTTT. This chain joins TRBV18 and TRBJ1-1, with D unclear. Between the trimmed V and J ends, which lost 5 bases and 3 bases, there was a span of 10 bases. Germline values: CDR1 KGHSH, CDR2 LQKENI. The CDR3 extends over 13 amino acids.

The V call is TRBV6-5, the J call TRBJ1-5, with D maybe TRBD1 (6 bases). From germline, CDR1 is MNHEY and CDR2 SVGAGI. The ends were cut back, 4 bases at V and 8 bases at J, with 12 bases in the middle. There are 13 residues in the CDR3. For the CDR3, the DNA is TGTGCCAGCAGTTCGGGACACGGCAAGCCCCAGCATTTT. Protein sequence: CASSSGHGKPQHF.